The rows below give T cell receptor beta chains drawn from one sample of a study of identical twins. TCRdb processed the 5' RACE reads anew with MiXCR; each CDR3 protein has one entry. The data contain about 660,000 distinct CDR3 sequences, 8.6% of them singletons. These sequences were also reported in another study, on yellow fever vaccine responses in identical twins.

The sample taken for sequencing was PBMCs. The receptors were gathered from a woman younger than 30 in good health. CDR3s include the opening cysteine and the closing phenylalanine or tryptophan. A D gene is named only where the DNA matches it firmly. Not all rows give a size; the values are once, few, many and, for expanded clones, a class.

clone size	D gene	V gene	J gene	CDR3 DNA	CDR3 protein
many	TRBD2	TRBV9	TRBJ2-1	TGTGCCAGCAGCGCGGGACTAGCGGGAGTCCTTGAGCAGTTCTTC	CASSAGLAGVLEQFF
.	TRBD2	TRBV30	TRBJ2-1	TGTGCCTGGAGTCGGGGAGCGGGAGTGGGTTACAATGAGCAGTTCTTC	CAWSRGAGVGYNEQFF
few	.	TRBV12-3/TRBV12-4	TRBJ2-3	TGTGCCAGCAGTTTATTTAGAACTAGCACAGATACGCAGTATTTT	CASSLFRTSTDTQYF
.	TRBD2	TRBV27	TRBJ2-7	TGTGCCAGCCGTCCTCGGGGGGGAGAGCAGTACTTC	CASRPRGGEQYF
few	.	TRBV3-1	TRBJ2-7	TGTGCCAGCAGCCAAGAAGACGTTTCCTACGAGCAGTACTTC	CASSQEDVSYEQYF
many	.	TRBV6-5	TRBJ1-2	TGTGCCAGCAGCAACTCCGGGCCTCCAGCATACTATGGCTACACCTTC	CASSNSGPPAYYGYTF
.	TRBD1	TRBV19	TRBJ2-5	TGTGCCAGTAGTATGGGACAGGGAGTCTCCATTTTGGAGACCCAGTACTTC	CASSMGQGVSILETQYF
many	TRBD2	TRBV28	TRBJ2-1	TGTGCCAGCAGTTTCTCGGGACTAGCGGGAGTCCACAATGAGCAGTTCTTC	CASSFSGLAGVHNEQFF
many	TRBD1	TRBV27	TRBJ2-7	TGTGCCAGCAAGTCAGACGGACAGGCTTACGAGCAGTACTTC	CASKSDGQAYEQYF
.	.	TRBV29-1	TRBJ2-1	TGCAGCGTTGATGCAGGGGATACCTACAATGAGCAGTTCTTC	CSVDAGDTYNEQFF
.	TRBD1	TRBV7-2	TRBJ1-2	TGTGCCAGCAGCTCAGGACAGGGGACGGGCTATGGCTACACCTTC	CASSSGQGTGYGYTF
many	.	TRBV5-1	TRBJ2-7	TGCGCCAGCCAGAGGGCTGCCGCCTACGAGCAGTACTTC	CASQRAAAYEQYF
many	TRBD1	TRBV5-1	TRBJ1-2	TGCGCCAGCAGCCCGGGACAGGGGTATGGCTACACCTTC	CASSPGQGYGYTF
few	TRBD1	TRBV7-2	TRBJ2-6	TGTGCCAGCAGCTTAGCGGGACAGGGGGCCGCTGGGGCCAACGTCCTGACTTTC	CASSLAGQGAAGANVLTF
.	TRBD2	TRBV18	TRBJ2-7	TGTGCCAGCTCACCAGCGGGAGGCTCCTCCTACGAGCAGTACTTC	CASSPAGGSSYEQYF
.	.	TRBV3-1	TRBJ1-2	TGTGCCAGCAGCCAACCTACGACAGGAGACTATGGCTACACCTTC	CASSQPTTGDYGYTF
few	TRBD2	TRBV7-2	TRBJ2-3	TGTGCCAGCAGGGCGAGTACGGGAGGGTCCGATACGCAGTATTTT	CASRASTGGSDTQYF
few	.	TRBV7-3	TRBJ1-6	TGTGCCAGCAGCTTAACGAGGTCTTCACCCCTCCACTTT	CASSLTRSSPLHF
.	.	TRBV6-2/TRBV6-3	TRBJ1-2	TGTGCCAGCAGTTCGTCTGCTACCGCTAATGGCTACACCTTC	CASSSSATANGYTF
.	.	TRBV6-2/TRBV6-3	TRBJ2-2	TGTGCCAGCACCCCACGGACTAATGCCGGGGAGCTGTTTTTT	CASTPRTNAGELFF
many	.	TRBV3-1	TRBJ2-7	TGTGCCAGCAGCCAGGGCCGAAGGGGGTCCTACGAGCAGTACTTC	CASSQGRRGSYEQYF
few	.	TRBV27	TRBJ1-1	TGTGCCAGCAGCTTCCCGGGGAGAATGAACACTGAAGCTTTCTTT	CASSFPGRMNTEAFF
few	.	TRBV5-1	TRBJ1-2	TGCGCCAGCAGCGGGGGGAACAGCCAATATGGCTACACCTTC	CASSGGNSQYGYTF
.	TRBD1	TRBV24-1	TRBJ2-1	TGTGCCACCAAAGGCCGGGACAGGGGGCAGGATGAGCAGTTCTTC	CATKGRDRGQDEQFF
few	TRBD1	TRBV29-1	TRBJ2-7	TGCAGCTCTTTAGGGTGGGGACAGGGGGCTTACGAGCAGTACTTC	CSSLGWGQGAYEQYF
.	TRBD1	TRBV9	TRBJ2-3	TGTGCCAGCAGCGCCCAGGGGGCTTCTAGCACAGATACGCAGTATTTT	CASSAQGASSTDTQYF
.	TRBD1	TRBV4-2	TRBJ2-7	TGTGCCAGCAGCCCGGCCGGGACAGGGGGCTGGGAGCAGTACTTC	CASSPAGTGGWEQYF
.	TRBD2	TRBV27	TRBJ2-1	TGTGCCAGCAAATACTCGACTAGCTCTTACAATGAGCAGTTCTTC	CASKYSTSSYNEQFF
few	.	TRBV6-5	TRBJ2-2	TGTGCCAGCAGTTACACCCGGGTCCGGGAGCTGTTTTTT	CASSYTRVRELFF
few	.	TRBV5-1	TRBJ2-7	TGCGCCAGCAGCGCGTCTACAGGAGGAAGTGGGGGCTCCTACGAGCAGTACTTC	CASSASTGGSGGSYEQYF
.	.	TRBV7-2	TRBJ2-7	TGTGCCAGCAGTTGGAAACAGGGCTACGAGCAGTACTTC	CASSWKQGYEQYF
.	.	TRBV29-1	TRBJ1-2	TGCAGCGTTGAAGATGCCCGAGTTGAGGGCTACACCTTC	CSVEDARVEGYTF
few	.	TRBV6-2/TRBV6-3	TRBJ2-4	TGTGCCAGCAGTTACTCGAACATTCAGTACTTC	CASSYSNIQYF
few	TRBD1	TRBV6-2/TRBV6-3	TRBJ2-7	TGTGCCAGCAGATGGACAGGGGCGTACGAGCAGTACTTC	CASRWTGAYEQYF
.	.	TRBV9	TRBJ2-7	TGTGCCAGCAGCGTAGGACCCCTCAACGGCCCCCGGGGGGAGCAGTACTTC	CASSVGPLNGPRGEQYF
few	.	TRBV9	TRBJ2-2	TGTGCCAGCAGCGTAGATCGTAGAAAGGGACATGGGAACACCGGGGAGCTGTTTTTT	CASSVDRRKGHGNTGELFF
few	.	TRBV12-3/TRBV12-4	TRBJ1-2	TGTGCCAGCAACCAAGGAGGTGGCTACACCTTC	CASNQGGGYTF
.	.	TRBV6-1	TRBJ2-3	TGTGCCAGCAGGCCCTACCAGGGGACTTCCTATTTGCGGGATACGCAGTATTTT	CASRPYQGTSYLRDTQYF
many	.	TRBV12-3/TRBV12-4	TRBJ2-3	TGTGCCAGCAGTGGTACTAGAACAGATACGCAGTATTTT	CASSGTRTDTQYF
few	.	TRBV15	TRBJ2-1	TGTGCCACCAGCCAATTTCTCGGGGGGCACAATGAGCAGTTCTTC	CATSQFLGGHNEQFF
few	TRBD1	TRBV7-6	TRBJ2-3	TGTGCCAGCAGCTTAGATCCCGAACAGACAGGGAAAGTGACAGATACGCAGTATTTT	CASSLDPEQTGKVTDTQYF
few	.	TRBV10-1	TRBJ2-1	TGCGCCAGCAGTGAGCAAGGGCCAAATGGAGGAGATGAGCAGTTCTTC	CASSEQGPNGGDEQFF
many	TRBD2	TRBV20-1	TRBJ2-1	TGCAGTGCTAGTGGGGGGGGTACCTACAATGAGCAGTTCTTC	CSASGGGTYNEQFF
few	.	TRBV7-9	TRBJ1-5	TGTGCCAGCAGCTTAGTTTCGACAGTAGTAGGGCCCCAGCATTTT	CASSLVSTVVGPQHF
.	TRBD2	TRBV3-1	TRBJ2-7	TGTGCCAGCAGCCACCTGGGACTAGCGGGACGCGAGCAGTACTTC	CASSHLGLAGREQYF
.	.	TRBV7-2	TRBJ2-7	TGTGCCAGCAGCCCCGGCCGGGACCAGGCCTACGAGCAGTACTTC	CASSPGRDQAYEQYF
few	.	TRBV29-1	TRBJ2-7	TGCAGCGTTGAAGATAAGGGTACAGGATTCTACGAGCAGTACTTC	CSVEDKGTGFYEQYF
few	.	TRBV28	TRBJ2-1	TGTGCCAGCAGTTTATCAGGGGCACGCGAGCAGTTCTTC	CASSLSGAREQFF
many	TRBD1	TRBV11-2	TRBJ2-4	TGTGCCAGCAGCTTAGATCGGGACAGGGGGAGAAACATTCAGTACTTC	CASSLDRDRGRNIQYF
few	.	TRBV5-1	TRBJ2-7	TGCGCCAGCGAAAAAGGACAGGGAGGGGACGAGCAGTACTTC	CASEKGQGGDEQYF
.	.	TRBV29-1	TRBJ2-7	TGCAGCGTTCGGCGGGGCTCCTACGAGCAGTACTTC	CSVRRGSYEQYF
many	.	TRBV5-1	TRBJ2-3	TGCGCCAGCAGCCCACTAGTGCAGAAAGATACGCAGTATTTT	CASSPLVQKDTQYF